These 10 T cell receptor beta chains were sequenced from one sample in a study of OX40 agonist ivuxolimab in advanced cancers. Produced via immunoSEQ multiplex PCR; TCRdb's table is partial and in-frame only. The sample includes roughly 110,000 clones, 90% of them seen just once. The specimen comprised CD4+ or CD8+ T cells sorted from blood, sampled in a trial of the OX40 agonist ivuxolimab. The receptors here all came from an adult with an advanced solid tumor such as melanoma, head and neck, liver or kidney cancer.

This clone was observed a single time. This rearrangement joins TRBV5-1 to TRBJ2-7; possible D gene TRBD2, 8 bases. This CDR3 is 16 amino acids long. Germline V CDR1 and CDR2: SGHRS, YFSETQ. V lost 0 bases and J 0 bases, leaving 13 bases between the germline ends. The CDR3 DNA is TGCGCCAGCAGCTTGGTAGCGGGACAGATCTCCTACGAGCAGTACTTC. Amino acids: CASSLVAGQISYEQYF.

The chain joins TRBV6-5 to TRBJ1-3, with D possibly being TRBD1 (5 bases). CDR3 length: 12 amino acids. The germline V and J ends were trimmed by 8 bases and 7 bases, with 12 bases remaining between them. Per germline, CDR1 MNHEY and CDR2 SVGAGI. The CDR3 nucleotides are TGTGCCAGCGCCAGGGAAGGGAACACCATATATTTT. Translating gives CASAREGNTIYF.

The rearrangement uses TRBV7-9 and TRBJ2-2; TRBD1 aligns across 11 bases. This CDR3 contains 16 residues. The ends lost 3 bases at V and 4 bases at J; junction bases unmatched: 4. Looked up from germline, CDR1 is SEHNR and CDR2 is FQNEAQ (reference sequence). In DNA, the CDR3 is TGTGCCAGCAGCTTGGGACAGGGGGGGATCACCGGGGAGCTGTTTTTT. It yields the protein CASSLGQGGITGELFF.

V and J are TRBV28 and TRBJ2-7, with D possibly matching TRBD1 (5 bases). CDR1 MDHEN and CDR2 SYDVKM come from the germline V gene. V lost 5 bases, J lost 9 bases, and 14 bases lay in between. The CDR3 covers 12 residues. In DNA, the CDR3 is TGTGCCAGCAGTGTCCAACTTCAGGGGCAGTACTTC. Translating it yields CASSVQLQGQYF.

This clone has a handful of counts. The rearrangement uses TRBV5-6 and TRBJ1-1; D is unclear. Trimming cost V 3 bases and J 9 bases, with 15 bases left between them. The CDR3 has 13 amino acids. Germline V CDR1 and CDR2: SGHDT, YYEEEE. The DNA for the CDR3 is TGTGCCAGCAGCTCCTTCTATACCAATAAAGCTTTCTTT. It codes for CASSSFYTNKAFF.

This chain joins TRBV29-1 and TRBJ1-1; D not resolved. The CDR3 is 16 amino acids. CDR1 is SQVTM, CDR2 ANQGSEA, per germline. Trimming shortened V by 3 bases and J by 2 bases, and 19 bases separated the two germline ends. The CDR3 loop is CSVDSGPGRINTEAFF. The CDR3 coding sequence is TGCAGCGTTGATTCGGGTCCAGGAAGAATTAACACTGAAGCTTTCTTT.

The V call is TRBV28, the J call TRBJ2-7, with D perhaps matching TRBD1 (5 bases). Germline V gene lookup returns CDR1 MDHEN and CDR2 SYDVKM. The CDR3 is 13 amino acids. Trimming shortened V by 2 bases and J by 7 bases, and 12 bases separated the two germline ends. CDR3 bases: TGTGCCAGCAGTTTAAACCAGGGTAGAGAGCAGTACTTC. It yields the protein CASSLNQGREQYF. Full variable domain (remainder filled in from reference TRBV28 and TRBJ2-7): DVKVTQSSRYLVKRTGEKVFLECVQDMDHENMFWYRQDPGLGLRLIYFSYDVKMKEKGDIPEGYSVSREKKERFSLILESASTNQTSMYLCASSLNQGREQYFGPGTRLTVT.

This chain links TRBV5-1 with TRBJ1-4; D unclear. Deletions cut 4 bases from V and 4 bases from J, with 14 bases between. CDR3 length equals 15 residues. The germline gives CDR1 SGHRS, CDR2 YFSETQ. This chain's CDR3 is CASSPQAVDNEKLFF. CDR3 nucleotides: TGCGCCAGCAGCCCCCAGGCGGTGGATAATGAAAAACTGTTTTTT.

This clone was seen only once. The chain links TRBV4-1 to TRBJ2-1; possible D gene TRBD1, 5 bases. Trimming left V 0 bases short and J 9 bases short, with 12 bases between. The CDR3 consists of 14 residues. CDR1 is MGHRA, CDR2 YSYEKL, per germline. CDR3 region: CASSQDTGRAEQFF. The CDR3 DNA is TGCGCCAGCAGCCAAGATACGGGCAGGGCTGAGCAGTTCTTC.

The J gene is TRBJ1-1, the V gene TRBV6-5; D gene unclear. Trimming shortened V by 6 bases and J by 7 bases, and 12 bases separated the two germline ends. The CDR3 sequence is 12 residues long. Per germline, CDR1 MNHEY and CDR2 SVGAGI. CDR3 DNA: TGTGCCAGCAGGCAAGATGAGGGTGAAGCTTTCTTT. This translates into CASRQDEGEAFF.